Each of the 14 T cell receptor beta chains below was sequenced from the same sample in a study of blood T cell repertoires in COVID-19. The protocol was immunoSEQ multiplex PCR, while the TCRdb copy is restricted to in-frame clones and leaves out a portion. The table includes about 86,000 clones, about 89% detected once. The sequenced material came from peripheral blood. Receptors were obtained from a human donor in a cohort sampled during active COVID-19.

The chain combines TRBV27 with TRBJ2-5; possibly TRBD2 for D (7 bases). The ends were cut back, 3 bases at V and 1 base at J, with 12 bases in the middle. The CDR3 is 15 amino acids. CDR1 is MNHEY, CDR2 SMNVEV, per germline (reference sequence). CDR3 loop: CASSLGGGFQETQYF. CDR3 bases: TGTGCCAGCAGTTTGGGAGGGGGGTTCCAAGAGACCCAGTACTTC.

CDR3 bases: TGCGCCAGCAGTGAATCAGGGAGGAAAGCTTTCTTT. As protein: CASSESGRKAFF. This chain uses TRBV10-1 with TRBJ1-1; D is possibly TRBD1 (5 bases). Trimming left V 3 bases short and J 9 bases short, with 11 bases between. The CDR3 sequence is 12 residues long. In germline, CDR1 is WNHNN, CDR2 SYGVQD (reference sequence).

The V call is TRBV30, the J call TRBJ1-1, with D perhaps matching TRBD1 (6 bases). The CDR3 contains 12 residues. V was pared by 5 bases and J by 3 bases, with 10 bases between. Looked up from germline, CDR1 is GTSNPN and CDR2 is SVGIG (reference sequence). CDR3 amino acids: CAWSGQYTEAFF. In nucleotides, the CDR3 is TGTGCCTGGTCCGGACAGTACACTGAAGCTTTCTTT.

DNA of the CDR3: TGTGCCACCAGCAGAGGACAGGGGAACAATGAGCAGTTCTTC. It codes for CATSRGQGNNEQFF. The V gene is TRBV15, the J gene TRBJ2-1; TRBD1 matches at 8 bases. This CDR3 region has 14 residues. V gave up 1 base and J gave up 5 bases; unmatched junction bases: 1. The germline V gene has CDR1 LNHNV and CDR2 YYDKDF (reference sequence).

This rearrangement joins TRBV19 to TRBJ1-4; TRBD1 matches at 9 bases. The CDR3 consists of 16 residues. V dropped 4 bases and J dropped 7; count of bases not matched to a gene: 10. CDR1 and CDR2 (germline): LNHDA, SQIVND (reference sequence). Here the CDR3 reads CASSTLQGALREKLFF. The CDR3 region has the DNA TGTGCCAGTAGTACTCTACAGGGGGCTTTACGTGAAAAACTGTTTTTT. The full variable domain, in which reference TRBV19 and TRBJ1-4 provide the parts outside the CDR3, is DGGITQSPKYLFRKEGQNVTLSCEQNLNHDAMYWYRQDPGQGLRLIYYSQIVNDFQKGDIAEGYSVSREKKESFPLTVTSAQKNPTAFYLCASSTLQGALREKLFFGSGTQLSVL.

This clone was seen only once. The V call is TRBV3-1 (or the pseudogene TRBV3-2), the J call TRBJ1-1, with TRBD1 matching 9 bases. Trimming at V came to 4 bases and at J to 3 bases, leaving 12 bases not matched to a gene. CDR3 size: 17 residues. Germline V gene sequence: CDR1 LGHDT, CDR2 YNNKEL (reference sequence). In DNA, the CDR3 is TGTGCCAGCAGCCCATACCCTACAGGGGGCCGGGACACTGAAGCTTTCTTT. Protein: CASSPYPTGGRDTEAFF.

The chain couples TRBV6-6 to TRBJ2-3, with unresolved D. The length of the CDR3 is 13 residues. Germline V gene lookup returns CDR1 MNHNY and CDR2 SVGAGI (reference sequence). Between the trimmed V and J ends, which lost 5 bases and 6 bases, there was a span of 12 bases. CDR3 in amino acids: CASSHSPLDTQYF. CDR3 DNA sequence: TGTGCCAGCAGTCACAGCCCCCTCGATACGCAGTATTTT.

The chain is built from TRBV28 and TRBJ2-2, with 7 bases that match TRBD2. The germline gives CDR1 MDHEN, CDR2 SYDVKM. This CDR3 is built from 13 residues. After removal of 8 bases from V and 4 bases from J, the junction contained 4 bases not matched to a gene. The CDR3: CASRWGGTGELFF. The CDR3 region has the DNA TGTGCCAGCCGTTGGGGGGGCACCGGGGAGCTGTTTTTT.

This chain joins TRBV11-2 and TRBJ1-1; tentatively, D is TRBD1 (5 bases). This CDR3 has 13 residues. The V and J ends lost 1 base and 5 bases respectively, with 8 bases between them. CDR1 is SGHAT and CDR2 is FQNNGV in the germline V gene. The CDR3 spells CASSLVGGTEAFF. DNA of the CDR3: TGTGCCAGCAGCTTAGTGGGGGGGACTGAAGCTTTCTTT. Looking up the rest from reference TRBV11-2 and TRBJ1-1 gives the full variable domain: EAGVAQSPRYKIIEKRQSVAFWCNPISGHATLYWYQQILGQGPKLLIQFQNNGVVDDSQLPKDRFSAERLKGVDSTLKIQPAKLEDSAVYLCASSLVGGTEAFFGQGTRLTVV.

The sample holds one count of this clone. The CDR3 spells CASSSSGRSGELFF. The CDR3 DNA reads as TGTGCCAGCAGTTCGAGCGGGAGATCGGGGGAGCTGTTTTTT. The chain recombines TRBV6-5 with TRBJ2-2, with 8 bases fitting TRBD2. Germline V lookup: CDR1 MNHEY, CDR2 SVGAGI. The CDR3 extends over 14 amino acids. With V trimmed by 4 bases and J by 8 bases, 6 bases remained unmatched.

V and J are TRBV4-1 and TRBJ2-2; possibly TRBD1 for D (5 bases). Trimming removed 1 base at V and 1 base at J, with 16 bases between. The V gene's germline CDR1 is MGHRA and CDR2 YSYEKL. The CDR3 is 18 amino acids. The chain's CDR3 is CASSQGAVGRGNTGELFF. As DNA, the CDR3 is TGCGCCAGCAGCCAAGGGGCCGTGGGAAGGGGGAACACCGGGGAGCTGTTTTTT.

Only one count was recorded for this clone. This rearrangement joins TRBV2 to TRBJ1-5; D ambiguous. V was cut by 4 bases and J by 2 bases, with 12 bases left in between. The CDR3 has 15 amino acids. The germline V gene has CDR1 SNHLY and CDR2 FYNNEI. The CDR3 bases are TGTGCCAGCAGTGGTAGGACGGGAGGCAATCAGCCCCAGCATTTT. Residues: CASSGRTGGNQPQHF.

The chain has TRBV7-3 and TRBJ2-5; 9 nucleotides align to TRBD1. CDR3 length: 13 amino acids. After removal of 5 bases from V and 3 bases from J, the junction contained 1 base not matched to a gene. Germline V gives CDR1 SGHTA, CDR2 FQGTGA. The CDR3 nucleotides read TGTGCCAGCAGCCGGGACAGGGAAGAGACCCAGTACTTC. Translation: CASSRDREETQYF.

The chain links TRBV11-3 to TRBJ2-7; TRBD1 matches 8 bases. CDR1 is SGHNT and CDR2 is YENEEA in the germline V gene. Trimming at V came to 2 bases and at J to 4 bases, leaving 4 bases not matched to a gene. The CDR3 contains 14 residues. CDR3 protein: CASSLIRTGYEQYF. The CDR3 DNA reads TGTGCCAGCAGCTTAATCAGGACAGGGTACGAGCAGTACTTC.